This is a list of T cell receptor beta chains from one sample in a study of cytomegalovirus exposure and HLA in healthy donors. Sequencing used immunoSEQ multiplex PCR; TCRdb keeps in-frame clones, though not all of them. The table records some 120,000 clones, roughly three quarters of them present only once. Sequencing was performed on PBMCs. All receptors come from a woman between 25 and 40 years old in good health and CMV-seronegative. Both conserved end residues are trimmed from each CDR3. A row's size may be missing; if present it is once, few, many or a size class.

clone_size: -
j_call: TRBJ1-6
v_call: TRBV7-9
cdr3_aa: ASSSSYSPLH

clone_size: -
j_call: TRBJ1-6
v_call: TRBV19
cdr3_aa: ASSTGTGLYRGSPLH

clone_size: -
j_call: TRBJ2-6
v_call: TRBV5-1
cdr3_aa: ASRSATGEGVLT

clone_size: -
j_call: TRBJ1-1
v_call: TRBV7-3
cdr3_aa: ASSPGLNTEAF

clone_size: -
j_call: TRBJ1-1
v_call: TRBV19
cdr3_aa: ASSIAALGGTEAF

clone_size: once
j_call: TRBJ2-5
v_call: TRBV27
cdr3_aa: ASSPMGTGRETQY

clone_size: -
j_call: TRBJ1-2
v_call: TRBV4-1
cdr3_aa: ASSQDGKRGFQYGYT

clone_size: -
j_call: TRBJ1-4
v_call: TRBV7-8
cdr3_aa: ASSFAPATNEKLF

clone_size: -
j_call: TRBJ2-2
v_call: TRBV7-7
cdr3_aa: ASSRERNTGELF

clone_size: -
j_call: TRBJ1-1
v_call: TRBV2
cdr3_aa: ASRGTGLEGDTEAF

clone_size: -
j_call: TRBJ2-7
v_call: TRBV27
cdr3_aa: ASRALPGLVWYEQY

clone_size: -
j_call: TRBJ1-2
v_call: TRBV30
cdr3_aa: AWSPYGGMAGYT

clone_size: -
j_call: TRBJ1-2
v_call: TRBV5-6
cdr3_aa: ASTQGQGAYGYT

clone_size: few
j_call: TRBJ2-5
v_call: TRBV6-6
cdr3_aa: ASSYEAQGDQY

clone_size: -
j_call: TRBJ2-1
v_call: TRBV5-4
cdr3_aa: ASSPRSGKYNEQF

clone_size: -
j_call: TRBJ2-5
v_call: TRBV4-1
cdr3_aa: ASSQGAAGYQETQY

clone_size: once
j_call: TRBJ2-1
v_call: TRBV7-9
cdr3_aa: ASIEGPDNEQF

clone_size: once
j_call: TRBJ1-2
v_call: TRBV7-9
cdr3_aa: ASSAAQGFNYGYT

clone_size: -
j_call: TRBJ1-5
v_call: TRBV5-1
cdr3_aa: ASSPTGLQPQH

clone_size: -
j_call: TRBJ2-1
v_call: TRBV9
cdr3_aa: ASSVGLAGITYNEQF

clone_size: -
j_call: TRBJ2-3
v_call: TRBV4-3
cdr3_aa: ASSQVSPGLGLYVSTDTQY

clone_size: -
j_call: TRBJ2-1
v_call: TRBV27
cdr3_aa: ASSLFRGSSYNEQF

clone_size: -
j_call: TRBJ2-5
v_call: TRBV14
cdr3_aa: ASSHKAGGMETQY

clone_size: -
j_call: TRBJ2-6
v_call: TRBV11-3
cdr3_aa: ASSLPGANVLT

clone_size: -
j_call: TRBJ2-1
v_call: TRBV5-1
cdr3_aa: ASSLEGYGYNEQF

clone_size: -
j_call: TRBJ2-5
v_call: TRBV29-1
cdr3_aa: SGGEETQY

clone_size: -
j_call: TRBJ2-3
v_call: TRBV4-2
cdr3_aa: ASSQGIGGGAGDTQY

clone_size: -
j_call: TRBJ2-3
v_call: TRBV4-1
cdr3_aa: ASSSLGTSTDTQY

clone_size: -
j_call: TRBJ1-1
v_call: TRBV2
cdr3_aa: ASRGTGVTEAF

clone_size: -
j_call: TRBJ2-5
v_call: TRBV30
cdr3_aa: AWSRTGRLETQY

clone_size: -
j_call: TRBJ1-2
v_call: TRBV11-2
cdr3_aa: ASSLRSGNGGYT

clone_size: -
j_call: TRBJ2-7
v_call: TRBV7-2
cdr3_aa: ASSLFLGPEQY

clone_size: -
j_call: TRBJ2-1
v_call: TRBV7-3
cdr3_aa: ASRVSGRGEQF

clone_size: -
j_call: TRBJ2-2
v_call: TRBV7-7
cdr3_aa: ASSLDGTGTAGELF

clone_size: -
j_call: TRBJ2-5
v_call: TRBV5-1
cdr3_aa: ASSSRLAGIQETQY

clone_size: -
j_call: TRBJ2-1
v_call: TRBV11-3
cdr3_aa: ASSTRGQTLYNEQF

clone_size: few
j_call: TRBJ1-1
v_call: TRBV7-8
cdr3_aa: ASSYPRGQMNTEAF

clone_size: -
j_call: TRBJ2-6
v_call: TRBV5-4
cdr3_aa: ASSRTSGQDSGANVLT

clone_size: few
j_call: TRBJ2-7
v_call: TRBV6-1
cdr3_aa: ASKPTGGSLFEQY

clone_size: once
j_call: TRBJ2-5
v_call: TRBV5-1
cdr3_aa: ASSLLGEETQY

clone_size: -
j_call: TRBJ1-1
v_call: TRBV7-9
cdr3_aa: ATLKAGGVDTEAF

clone_size: -
j_call: TRBJ1-2
v_call: TRBV2
cdr3_aa: ASSLETGGASGYT

clone_size: -
j_call: TRBJ2-1
v_call: TRBV15
cdr3_aa: ATSRETFASEQF

clone_size: -
j_call: TRBJ1-1
v_call: TRBV18
cdr3_aa: ASSWTGEDTEAF

clone_size: -
j_call: TRBJ2-5
v_call: TRBV2
cdr3_aa: ASSRLRETQY

clone_size: -
j_call: TRBJ2-7
v_call: TRBV4-3
cdr3_aa: ASSQETDSLYEQY

clone_size: few
j_call: TRBJ1-2
v_call: TRBV19
cdr3_aa: ASSLDRGTYGYT

clone_size: -
j_call: TRBJ2-5
v_call: TRBV14
cdr3_aa: ASSPIAGIETQY

clone_size: -
j_call: TRBJ2-1
v_call: TRBV4-1
cdr3_aa: ASTRGGVTYNEQF

clone_size: -
j_call: TRBJ2-7
v_call: TRBV2
cdr3_aa: ASSEGTSGGSYEQY

clone_size: -
j_call: TRBJ1-5
v_call: TRBV15
cdr3_aa: ATSMGQAPYSNQPQH

clone_size: -
j_call: TRBJ2-2
v_call: TRBV10-1
cdr3_aa: ASSRDRFTGELF